This TCR beta chain stems from a study of neurological immune-mediated disorders. Whole-study findings and limits: HTLV-1-associated myelopathy had the most TCR clonal expansion, while multiple sclerosis had the least, a level that fell below healthy controls. Sharing of CDR3 amino acid sequences among expanded clones across subjects was absent, suggesting private repertoires in all groups.

This clonotype was picked up many times. Its antigen is still unknown. Between the trimmed V and J ends, which lost 3 bases and 4 bases, there was a span of 9 bases. Germline V gives CDR1 SGHRS, CDR2 YFSETQ. The CDR3 has 13 amino acids. As for the cDNA, it was generated by 5'RACE with 10-nucleotide random UMIs. Via MiXCR, TCRdb re-called the 5' RACE reads, giving one row per CDR3 protein. Among 55,000 to 75,000 distinct CDR3 sequences, more than 9.5% were seen once, and the ten largest hold around a tenth. A total of 2 million PBMCs stored at -80 degrees C provided the unsorted libraries. The clonotype originates from a woman aged 55-69 years with HTLV-1-associated myelopathy (HAM/TSP). This chain links TRBV5-1 with TRBJ2-3; weak D call: TRBD2 (5 bases). Sample: PBMCs. DNA of the CDR3: TGCGCCAGCAGCTCACTAGACGCAGATACGCAGTATTTT. Amino acids: CASSSLDADTQYF.